This record looks at one TCR beta chain sequence and its context. Data came from immunoSEQ multiplex PCR; TCRdb stores just in-frame clones and leaves some out. Here the sample spans around 48,000 clones, more than 90% being singletons. The data were obtained in a study of T cell changes during pregnancy in multiple sclerosis. The material sequenced was CD8+ T cells from peripheral blood mononuclear cells, taken before pregnancy. This clonotype originated in a female donor with multiple sclerosis, enrolled in a pregnancy study.

CDR3 loop: CATSRLLAGGGETQYF. The DNA for the CDR3 is TGTGCCACCAGCCGATTACTAGCGGGGGGTGGGGAGACCCAGTACTTC. The V gene is TRBV15, the J gene TRBJ2-5, with TRBD2 identical over 12 bases. This CDR3 has 16 residues. The ends lost 5 bases at V and 5 bases at J; junction bases unmatched: 9. Germline V gene lookup returns CDR1 LNHNV and CDR2 YYDKDF (reference sequence).